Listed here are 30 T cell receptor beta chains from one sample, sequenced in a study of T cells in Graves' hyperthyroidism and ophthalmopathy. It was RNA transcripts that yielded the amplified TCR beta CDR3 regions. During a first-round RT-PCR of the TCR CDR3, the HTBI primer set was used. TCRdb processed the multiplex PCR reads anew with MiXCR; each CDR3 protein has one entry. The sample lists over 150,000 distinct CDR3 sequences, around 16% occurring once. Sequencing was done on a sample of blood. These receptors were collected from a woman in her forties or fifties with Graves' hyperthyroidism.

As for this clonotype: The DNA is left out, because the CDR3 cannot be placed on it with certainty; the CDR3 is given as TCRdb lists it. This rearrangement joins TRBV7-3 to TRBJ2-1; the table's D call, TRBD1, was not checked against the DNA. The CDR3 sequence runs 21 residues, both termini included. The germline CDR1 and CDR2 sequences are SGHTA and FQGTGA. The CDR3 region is CASSFYICSATGQGGYNEQFF.

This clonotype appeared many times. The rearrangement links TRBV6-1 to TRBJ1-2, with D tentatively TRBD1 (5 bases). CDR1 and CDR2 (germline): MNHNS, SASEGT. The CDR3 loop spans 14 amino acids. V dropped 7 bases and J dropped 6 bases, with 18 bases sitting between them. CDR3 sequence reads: CASNTAWGDDGYTF. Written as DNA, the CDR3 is TGTGCCAGCAACACCGCTTGGGGGGACGATGGCTACACCTTC.

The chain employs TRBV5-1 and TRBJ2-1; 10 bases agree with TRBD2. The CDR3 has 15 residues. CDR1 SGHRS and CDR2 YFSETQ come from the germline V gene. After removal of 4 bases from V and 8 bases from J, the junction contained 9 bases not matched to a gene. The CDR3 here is CASSQVLAGDDEQFF. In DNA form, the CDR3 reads TGCGCCAGCAGCCAAGTGCTAGCGGGAGATGATGAGCAGTTCTTC. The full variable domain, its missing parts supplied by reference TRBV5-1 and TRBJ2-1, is KAGVTQTPRYLIKTRGQQVTLSCSPISGHRSVSWYQQTPGQGLQFLFEYFSETQRNKGNFPGRFSGRQFSNSRSEMNVSTLELGDSALYLCASSQVLAGDDEQFFGPGTRLTVL.

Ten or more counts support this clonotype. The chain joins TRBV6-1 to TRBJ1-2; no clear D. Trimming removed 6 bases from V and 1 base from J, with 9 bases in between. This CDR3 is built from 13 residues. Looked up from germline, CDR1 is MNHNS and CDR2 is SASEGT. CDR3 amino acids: CASSLQLNYGYTF. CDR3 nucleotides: TGTGCCAGCAGCCTGCAGCTTAACTATGGCTACACCTTC.

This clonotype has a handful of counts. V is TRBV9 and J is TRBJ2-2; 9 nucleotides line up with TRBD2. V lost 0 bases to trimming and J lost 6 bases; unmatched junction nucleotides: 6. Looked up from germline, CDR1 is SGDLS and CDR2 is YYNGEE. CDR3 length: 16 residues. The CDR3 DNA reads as TGTGCCAGCAGCGTAGGTGAGCGGGAGGTATCCGGGGAGCTGTTTTTT. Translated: CASSVGEREVSGELFF.

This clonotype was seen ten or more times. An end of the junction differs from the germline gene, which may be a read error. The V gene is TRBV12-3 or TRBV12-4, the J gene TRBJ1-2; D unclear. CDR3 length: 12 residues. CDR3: CASSLELYGYTF. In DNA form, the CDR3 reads TGTGCCAGCAGCTTAGAGCTCTATGGCTACACCTTC.

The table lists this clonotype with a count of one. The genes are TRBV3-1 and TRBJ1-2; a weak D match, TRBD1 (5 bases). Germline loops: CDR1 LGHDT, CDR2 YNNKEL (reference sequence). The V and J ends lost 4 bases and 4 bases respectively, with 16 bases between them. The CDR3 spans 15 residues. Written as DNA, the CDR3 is TGTGCCAGCAGCCCTCTTCCGACAGCCCGCTATGGCTACACCTTC. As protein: CASSPLPTARYGYTF. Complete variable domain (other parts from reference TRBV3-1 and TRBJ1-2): DTAVSQTPKYLVTQMGNDKSIKCEQNLGHDTMYWYKQDSKKFLKIMFSYNNKELIINETVPNRFSPKSPDKAHLNLHINSLELGDSAVYFCASSPLPTARYGYTFGSGTRLTVV.

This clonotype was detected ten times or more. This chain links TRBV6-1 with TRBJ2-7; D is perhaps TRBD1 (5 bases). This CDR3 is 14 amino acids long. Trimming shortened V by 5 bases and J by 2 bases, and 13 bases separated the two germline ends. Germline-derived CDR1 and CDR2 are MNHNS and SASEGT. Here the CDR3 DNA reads TGTGCCAGCAGTAGCCGAACAGGAACCTACGAGCAGTACTTC. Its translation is CASSSRTGTYEQYF.

The CDR3: CASSVVGGSGEKLFF. The CDR3 nucleotides are TGTGCCAGCAGCGTAGTAGGAGGTTCGGGGGAAAAACTGTTTTTT. The chain links TRBV9 to TRBJ1-4, with D uncertain. This CDR3 comprises 15 residues. CDR1 is SGDLS, CDR2 YYNGEE, per germline. V was trimmed by 0 bases and J by 8 bases, leaving 14 bases between them. Based on the CDR3 plus reference TRBV9 and TRBJ1-4, the full variable domain is DSGVTQTPKHLITATGQRVTLRCSPRSGDLSVYWYQQSLDQGLQFLIQYYNGEERAKGNILERFSAQQFPDLHSELNLSSLELGDSALYFCASSVVGGSGEKLFFGSGTQLSVL.

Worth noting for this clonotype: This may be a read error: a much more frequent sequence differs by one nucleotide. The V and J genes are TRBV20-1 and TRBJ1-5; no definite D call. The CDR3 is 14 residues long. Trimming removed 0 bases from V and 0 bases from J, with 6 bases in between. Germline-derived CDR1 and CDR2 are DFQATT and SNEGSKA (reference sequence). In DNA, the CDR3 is TGCAGTGCTAGAGATAGGATTAGCAATCAGCCCCAGCATTTT. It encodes CSARDRISNQPQHF.

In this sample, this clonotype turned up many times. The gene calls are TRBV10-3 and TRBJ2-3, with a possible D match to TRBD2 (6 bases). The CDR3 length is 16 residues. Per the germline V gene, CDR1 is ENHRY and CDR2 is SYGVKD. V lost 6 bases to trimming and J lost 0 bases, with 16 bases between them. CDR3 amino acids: CAIREGTVQSTDTQYF. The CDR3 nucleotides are TGTGCCATCAGGGAGGGAACAGTCCAGAGCACAGATACGCAGTATTTT.

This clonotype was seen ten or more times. CDR3 bases: TGTGCCACCAGTGATTCGCCTAACTATGGCTACACCTTC. Translation gives CATSDSPNYGYTF. The chain uses TRBV24-1 and TRBJ1-2; D uncertain. Per germline, CDR1 KGHDR and CDR2 SFDVKD. V dropped 2 bases and J dropped 0 bases, with 3 bases sitting between them. This CDR3 is built from 13 residues.

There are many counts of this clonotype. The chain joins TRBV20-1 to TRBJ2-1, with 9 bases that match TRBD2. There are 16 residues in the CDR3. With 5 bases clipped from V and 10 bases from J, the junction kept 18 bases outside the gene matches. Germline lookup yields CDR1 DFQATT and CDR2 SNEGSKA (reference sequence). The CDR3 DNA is TGCAGTGCTCCTCGTGCCGGGACTAGCACGGCGGGGGAGCAGTTCTTC. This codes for CSAPRAGTSTAGEQFF.

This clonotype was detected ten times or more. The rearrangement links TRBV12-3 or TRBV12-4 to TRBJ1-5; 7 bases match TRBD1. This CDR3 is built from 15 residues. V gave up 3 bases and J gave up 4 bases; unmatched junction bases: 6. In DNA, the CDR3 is TGTGCCAGCAGTTTTCACCCAGGGGGGAATCAGCCCCAGCATTTT. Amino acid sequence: CASSFHPGGNQPQHF.

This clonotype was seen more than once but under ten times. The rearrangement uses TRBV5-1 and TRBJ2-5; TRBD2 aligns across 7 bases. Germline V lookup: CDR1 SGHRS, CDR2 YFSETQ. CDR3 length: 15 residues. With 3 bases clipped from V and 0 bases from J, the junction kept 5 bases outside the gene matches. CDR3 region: CASSWSSGDQETQYF. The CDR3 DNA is TGCGCCAGCAGCTGGTCTAGCGGAGACCAAGAGACCCAGTACTTC.

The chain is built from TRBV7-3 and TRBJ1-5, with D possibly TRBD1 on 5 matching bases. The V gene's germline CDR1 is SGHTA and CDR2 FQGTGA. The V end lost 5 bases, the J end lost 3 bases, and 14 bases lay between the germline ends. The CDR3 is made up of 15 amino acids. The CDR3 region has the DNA TGTGCCAGCAGCCAAGGGGCCAGGAACAATCAGCCCCAGCATTTT. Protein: CASSQGARNNQPQHF.

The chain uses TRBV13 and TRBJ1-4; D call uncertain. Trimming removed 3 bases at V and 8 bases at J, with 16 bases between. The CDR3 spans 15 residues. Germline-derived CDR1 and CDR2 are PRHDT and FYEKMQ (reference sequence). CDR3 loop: CASSFTNTVYEKLFF. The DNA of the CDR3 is TGTGCCAGCAGCTTTACAAACACGGTGTACGAAAAACTGTTTTTT.

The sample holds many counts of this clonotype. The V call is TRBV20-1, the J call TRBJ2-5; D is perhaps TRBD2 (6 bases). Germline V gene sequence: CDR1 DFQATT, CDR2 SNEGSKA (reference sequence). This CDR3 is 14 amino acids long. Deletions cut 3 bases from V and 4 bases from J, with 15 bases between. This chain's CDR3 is CSASQTSWGETQYF. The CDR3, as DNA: TGCAGTGCTAGCCAGACTAGTTGGGGAGAGACCCAGTACTTC.

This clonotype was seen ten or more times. The CDR3 DNA sequence: TGCGCCAGCAGCGCCTTGGGGGATCAGCCCCAGCATTTT. Translated, it gives CASSALGDQPQHF. The V gene is TRBV5-1, the J gene TRBJ1-5; possible D gene TRBD1, 5 bases. Trimming shortened V by 4 bases and J by 5 bases, and 10 bases separated the two germline ends. The CDR3 covers 13 residues. CDR1 and CDR2 from the germline V gene are SGHRS and YFSETQ.

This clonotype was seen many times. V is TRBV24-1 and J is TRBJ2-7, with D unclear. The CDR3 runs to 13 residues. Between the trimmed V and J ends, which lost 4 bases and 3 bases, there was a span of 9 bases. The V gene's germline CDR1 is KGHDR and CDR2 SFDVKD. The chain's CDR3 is CATSEGSYYEQYF. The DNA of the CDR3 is TGTGCCACCAGTGAAGGTAGTTACTACGAGCAGTACTTC.

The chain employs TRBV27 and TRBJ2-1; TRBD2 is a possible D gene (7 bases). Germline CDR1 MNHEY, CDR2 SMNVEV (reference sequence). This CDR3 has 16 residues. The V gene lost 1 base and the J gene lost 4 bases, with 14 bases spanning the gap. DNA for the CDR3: TGTGCCAGCAGTTTATTCTCTAGCGGACAGTACAATGAGCAGTTCTTC. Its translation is CASSLFSSGQYNEQFF.

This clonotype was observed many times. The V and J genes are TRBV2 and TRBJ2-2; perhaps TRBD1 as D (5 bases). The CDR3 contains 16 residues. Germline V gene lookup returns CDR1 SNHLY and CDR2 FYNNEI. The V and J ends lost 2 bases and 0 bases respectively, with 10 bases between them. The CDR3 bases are TGTGCCAGCAGTGAATGGGGCCGAGCGAACACCGGGGAGCTGTTTTTT. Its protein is CASSEWGRANTGELFF.

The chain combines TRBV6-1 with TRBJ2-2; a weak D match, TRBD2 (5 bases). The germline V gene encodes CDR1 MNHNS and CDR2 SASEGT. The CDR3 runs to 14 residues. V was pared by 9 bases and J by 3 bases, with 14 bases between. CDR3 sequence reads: CASSRDYDTGELFF. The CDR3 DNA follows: TGTGCCAGTTCTCGGGATTATGACACCGGGGAGCTGTTTTTT.

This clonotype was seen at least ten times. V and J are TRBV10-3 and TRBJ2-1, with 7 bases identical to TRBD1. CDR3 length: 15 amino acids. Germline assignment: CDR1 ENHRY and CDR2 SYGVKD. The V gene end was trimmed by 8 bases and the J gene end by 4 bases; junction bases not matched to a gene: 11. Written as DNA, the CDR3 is TGTGCCATCGGAGAAACGGACAGGTCTTACAATGAGCAGTTCTTC. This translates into CAIGETDRSYNEQFF.

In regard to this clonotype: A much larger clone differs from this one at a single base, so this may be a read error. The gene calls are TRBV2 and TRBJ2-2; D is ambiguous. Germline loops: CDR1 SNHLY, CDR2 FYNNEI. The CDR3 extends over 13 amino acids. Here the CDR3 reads CAGSDGLTGELFF. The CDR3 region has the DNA TGTGCCGGCAGTGACGGTCTCACCGGGGAGCTGTTTTTT.

DNA of the CDR3: TGTGCCAGCACGGCGTCCAAAATCGATGGCTACACCTTC. It is translated as CASTASKIDGYTF. The V and J genes are TRBV27 and TRBJ1-2; D gene unclear. The germline gives CDR1 MNHEY, CDR2 SMNVEV (reference sequence). This CDR3 has 13 amino acids. Trimming removed 7 bases at V and 6 bases at J, with 15 bases between.

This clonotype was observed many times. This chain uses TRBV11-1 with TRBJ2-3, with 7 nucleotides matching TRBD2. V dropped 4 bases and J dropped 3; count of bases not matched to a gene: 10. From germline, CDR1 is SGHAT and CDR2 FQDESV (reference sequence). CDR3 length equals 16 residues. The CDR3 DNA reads TGTGCCAGCAGCTCACCGGAGCGGGATGCAACAGATACGCAGTATTTT. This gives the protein CASSSPERDATDTQYF.

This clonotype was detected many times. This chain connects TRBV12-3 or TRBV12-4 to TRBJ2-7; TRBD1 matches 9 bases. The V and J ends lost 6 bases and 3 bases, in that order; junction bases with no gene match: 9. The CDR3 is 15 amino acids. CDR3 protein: CASSVDRGGFYEQYF. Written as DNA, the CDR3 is TGTGCCAGCAGCGTCGACAGGGGGGGATTCTACGAGCAGTACTTC.

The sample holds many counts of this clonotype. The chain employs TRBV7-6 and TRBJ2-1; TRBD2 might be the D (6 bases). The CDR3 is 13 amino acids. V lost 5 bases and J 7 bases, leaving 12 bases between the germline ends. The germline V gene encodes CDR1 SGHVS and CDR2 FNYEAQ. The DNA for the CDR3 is TGTGCCAGCAGCGTTGGGACTTTAAATGAGCAGTTCTTC. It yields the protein CASSVGTLNEQFF.

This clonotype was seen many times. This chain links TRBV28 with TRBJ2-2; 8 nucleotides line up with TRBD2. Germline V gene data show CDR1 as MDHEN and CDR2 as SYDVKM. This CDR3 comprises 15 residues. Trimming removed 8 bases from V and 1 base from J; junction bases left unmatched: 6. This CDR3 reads CASPLAGLNTGELFF. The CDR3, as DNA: TGTGCCAGCCCCCTAGCGGGCCTGAACACCGGGGAGCTGTTTTTT.